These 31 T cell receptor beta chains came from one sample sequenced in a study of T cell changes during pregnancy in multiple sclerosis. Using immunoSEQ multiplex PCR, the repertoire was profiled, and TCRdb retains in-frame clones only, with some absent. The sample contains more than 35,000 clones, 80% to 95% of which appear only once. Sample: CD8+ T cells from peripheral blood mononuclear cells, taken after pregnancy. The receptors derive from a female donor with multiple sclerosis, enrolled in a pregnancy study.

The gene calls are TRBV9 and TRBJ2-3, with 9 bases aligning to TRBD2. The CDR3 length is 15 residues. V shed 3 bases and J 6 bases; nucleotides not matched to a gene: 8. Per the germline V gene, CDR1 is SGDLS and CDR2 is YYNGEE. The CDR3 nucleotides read TGTGCCAGCAGCGACCCTAGCGGGATAATGGATACGCAGTATTTT. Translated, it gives CASSDPSGIMDTQYF.

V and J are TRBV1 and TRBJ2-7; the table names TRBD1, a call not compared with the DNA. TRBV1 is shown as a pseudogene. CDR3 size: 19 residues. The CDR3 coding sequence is TGCACCAGCAGCCACCCCCGAGACACAAAAAAGAATCCGTCCTACGAGCAGTACTTC. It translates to CTSSHPRDTKKNPSYEQYF.

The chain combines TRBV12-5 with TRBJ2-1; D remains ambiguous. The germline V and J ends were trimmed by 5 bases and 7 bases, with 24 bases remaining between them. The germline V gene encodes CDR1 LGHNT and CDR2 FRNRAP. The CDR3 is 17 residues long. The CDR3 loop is CASGLSVQSLGRNEQFF. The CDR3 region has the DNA TGTGCTAGTGGTCTCTCCGTACAGTCCCTTGGCCGGAATGAGCAGTTCTTC.

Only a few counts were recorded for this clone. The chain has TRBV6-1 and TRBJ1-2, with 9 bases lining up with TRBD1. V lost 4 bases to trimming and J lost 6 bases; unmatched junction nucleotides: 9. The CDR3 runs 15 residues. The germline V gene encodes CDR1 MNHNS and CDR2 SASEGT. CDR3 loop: CASSVLYRGLDGYTF. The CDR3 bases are TGTGCCAGCAGTGTTCTTTACAGGGGGCTGGATGGCTACACCTTC.

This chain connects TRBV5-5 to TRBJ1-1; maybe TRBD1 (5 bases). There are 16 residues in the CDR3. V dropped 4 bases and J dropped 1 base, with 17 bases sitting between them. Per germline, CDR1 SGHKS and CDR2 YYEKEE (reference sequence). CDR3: CASSLGHTGRNTEAFF. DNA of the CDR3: TGTGCCAGCAGCCTTGGACACACCGGGAGGAACACTGAAGCTTTCTTT.

CDR3 DNA sequence: TGTGCCAGCAGTGACCACACAGGGGTTGGCTACACCTTC. It is translated as CASSDHTGVGYTF. The chain is built from TRBV6-4 and TRBJ1-2, with 7 bases fitting TRBD1. V was clipped by 2 bases and J by 7 bases; unmatched bases: 4. CDR3 length: 13 residues. Germline assignment: CDR1 MRHNA and CDR2 SNTAGT.

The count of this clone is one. CDR3 in amino acids: CASSPEIDNEQFF. CDR3 nucleotide sequence: TGTGCCAGCAGCCCCGAGATTGACAATGAGCAGTTCTTC. The V call is TRBV9, the J call TRBJ2-1, with unresolved D. CDR3 length equals 13 residues. Germline V gene sequence: CDR1 SGDLS, CDR2 YYNGEE. V lost 4 bases and J 5 bases, leaving 10 bases between the germline ends.

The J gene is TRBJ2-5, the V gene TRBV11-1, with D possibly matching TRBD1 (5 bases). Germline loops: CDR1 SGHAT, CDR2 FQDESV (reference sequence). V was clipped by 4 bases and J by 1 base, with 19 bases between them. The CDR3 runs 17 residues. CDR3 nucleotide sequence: TGTGCCAGCAGCTCAAAACCTGCCGACAGACTCCAAGAGACCCAGTACTTC. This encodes CASSSKPADRLQETQYF.

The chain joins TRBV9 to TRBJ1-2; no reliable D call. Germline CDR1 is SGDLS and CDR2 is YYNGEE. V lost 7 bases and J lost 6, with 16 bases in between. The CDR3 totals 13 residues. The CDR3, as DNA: TGTGCCAGCGCGGCAGCCCAGTCGCATGGCTACACCTTC. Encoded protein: CASAAAQSHGYTF.

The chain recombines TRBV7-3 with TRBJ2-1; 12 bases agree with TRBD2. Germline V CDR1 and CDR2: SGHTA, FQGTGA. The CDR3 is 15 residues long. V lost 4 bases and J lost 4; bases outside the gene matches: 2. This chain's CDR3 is CASSSTSGGYNEQFF. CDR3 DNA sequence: TGTGCCAGCAGCTCGACTAGCGGGGGATACAATGAGCAGTTCTTC. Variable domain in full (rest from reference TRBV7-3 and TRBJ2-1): GAGVSQTPSNKVTEKGKYVELRCDPISGHTALYWYRQSLGQGPEFLIYFQGTGAADDSGLPNDRFFAVRPEGSVSTLKIQRTERGDSAVYLCASSSTSGGYNEQFFGPGTRLTVL.

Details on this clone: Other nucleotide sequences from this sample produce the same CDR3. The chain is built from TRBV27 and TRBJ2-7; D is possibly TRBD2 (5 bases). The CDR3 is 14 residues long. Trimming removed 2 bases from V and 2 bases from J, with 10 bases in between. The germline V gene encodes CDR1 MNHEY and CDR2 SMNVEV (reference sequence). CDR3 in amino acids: CASSLTGFAYEQYF. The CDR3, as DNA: TGTGCCAGCAGTTTAACGGGGTTTGCCTACGAGCAGTACTTC.

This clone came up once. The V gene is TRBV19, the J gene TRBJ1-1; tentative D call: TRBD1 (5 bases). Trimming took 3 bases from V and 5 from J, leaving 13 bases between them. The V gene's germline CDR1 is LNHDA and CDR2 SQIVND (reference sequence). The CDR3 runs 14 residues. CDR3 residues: CASSMGRGGTEAFF. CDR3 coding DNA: TGTGCCAGTAGTATGGGACGGGGAGGTACTGAAGCTTTCTTT.

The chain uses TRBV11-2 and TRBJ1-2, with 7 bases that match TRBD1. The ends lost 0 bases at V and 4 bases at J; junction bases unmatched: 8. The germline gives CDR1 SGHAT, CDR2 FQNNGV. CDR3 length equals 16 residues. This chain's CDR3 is CASSLDQAGGTYGYTF. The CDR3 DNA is TGTGCCAGCAGCTTAGATCAAGCAGGGGGGACCTATGGCTACACCTTC.

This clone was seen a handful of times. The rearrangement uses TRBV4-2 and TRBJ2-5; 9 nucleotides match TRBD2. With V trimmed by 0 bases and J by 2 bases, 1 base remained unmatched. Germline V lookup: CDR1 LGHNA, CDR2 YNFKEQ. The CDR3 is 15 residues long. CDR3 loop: CASSQERGGQETQYF. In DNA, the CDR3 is TGTGCCAGCAGCCAAGAGCGGGGGGGGCAAGAGACCCAGTACTTC.

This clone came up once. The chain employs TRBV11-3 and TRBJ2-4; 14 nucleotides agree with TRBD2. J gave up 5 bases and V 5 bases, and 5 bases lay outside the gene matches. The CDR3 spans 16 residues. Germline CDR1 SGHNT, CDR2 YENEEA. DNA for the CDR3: TGTGCCAGCAGCGCCCGACTAGCGGGGGGGGAAAACATTCAGTACTTC. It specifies CASSARLAGGENIQYF.

CDR3 sequence (DNA): TGCGCCAGCAGTGATGGGCCTACCTCCTACAATGAGCAGTTCTTC. This encodes CASSDGPTSYNEQFF. The rearrangement uses TRBV10-1 and TRBJ2-1, with D unclear. The CDR3 runs to 15 residues. V was clipped by 3 bases and J by 0 bases, with 9 bases between them. CDR1 is WNHNN and CDR2 is SYGVQD in the germline V gene (reference sequence).

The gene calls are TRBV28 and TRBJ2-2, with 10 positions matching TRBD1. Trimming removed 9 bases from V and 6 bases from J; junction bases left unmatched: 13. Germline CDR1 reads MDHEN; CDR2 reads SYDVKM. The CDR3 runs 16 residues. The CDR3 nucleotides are TGTGCCAGTTGGGCCCGAGGGACAGGGGCCCCCGGGGAGCTGTTTTTT. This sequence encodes CASWARGTGAPGELFF.

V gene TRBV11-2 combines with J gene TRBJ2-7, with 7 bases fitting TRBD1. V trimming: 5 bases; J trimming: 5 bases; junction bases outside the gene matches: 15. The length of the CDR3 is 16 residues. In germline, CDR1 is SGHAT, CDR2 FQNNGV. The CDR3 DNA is TGTGCCAGCAGCACCCCTTACAGGGGAAAGTCTGACGAGCAGTACTTC. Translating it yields CASSTPYRGKSDEQYF.

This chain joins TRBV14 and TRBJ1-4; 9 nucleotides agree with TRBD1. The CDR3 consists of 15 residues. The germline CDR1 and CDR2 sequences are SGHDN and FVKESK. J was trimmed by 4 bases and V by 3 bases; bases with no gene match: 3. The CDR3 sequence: CASSQGTGINEKLFF. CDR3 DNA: TGTGCCAGCAGCCAGGGGACAGGGATTAATGAAAAACTGTTTTTT.

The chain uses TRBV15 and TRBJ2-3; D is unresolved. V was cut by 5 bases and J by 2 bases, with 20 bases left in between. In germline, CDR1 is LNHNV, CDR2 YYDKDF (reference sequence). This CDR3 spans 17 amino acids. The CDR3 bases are TGTGCCACCAGCCCATTGCCAATGACGGAGATCACAGATACGCAGTATTTT. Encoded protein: CATSPLPMTEITDTQYF.

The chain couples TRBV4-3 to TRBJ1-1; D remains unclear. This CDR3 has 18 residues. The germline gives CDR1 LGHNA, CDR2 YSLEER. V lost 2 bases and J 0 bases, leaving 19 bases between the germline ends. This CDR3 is CASSQKKSWGAMNTEAFF. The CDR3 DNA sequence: TGCGCCAGCAGCCAAAAAAAATCCTGGGGAGCCATGAACACTGAAGCTTTCTTT.

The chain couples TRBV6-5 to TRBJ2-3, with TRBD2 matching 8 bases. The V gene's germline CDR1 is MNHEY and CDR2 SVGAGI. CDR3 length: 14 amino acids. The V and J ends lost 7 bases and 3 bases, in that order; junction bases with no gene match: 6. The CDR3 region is CASKLAGRTDTQYF. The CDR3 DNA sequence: TGTGCCAGCAAGCTAGCGGGTAGGACAGATACGCAGTATTTT.

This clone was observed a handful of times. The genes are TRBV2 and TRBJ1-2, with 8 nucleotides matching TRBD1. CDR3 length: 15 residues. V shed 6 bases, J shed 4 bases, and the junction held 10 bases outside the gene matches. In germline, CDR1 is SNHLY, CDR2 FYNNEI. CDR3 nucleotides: TGTGCCAGCAGCCCTCCCGACAGGGGAACCTATGGCTACACCTTC. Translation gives CASSPPDRGTYGYTF.

DNA for the CDR3: TGTGCCAGCAGCTCCCTGGGCAGCCAGGGGGGAGGCTACACCTTC. Translated, it gives CASSSLGSQGGGYTF. This rearrangement joins TRBV27 to TRBJ1-2, with 7 bases aligning to TRBD1. The germline V gene has CDR1 MNHEY and CDR2 SMNVEV (reference sequence). The CDR3 runs 15 residues. V was clipped by 6 bases and J by 8 bases; unmatched bases: 15.

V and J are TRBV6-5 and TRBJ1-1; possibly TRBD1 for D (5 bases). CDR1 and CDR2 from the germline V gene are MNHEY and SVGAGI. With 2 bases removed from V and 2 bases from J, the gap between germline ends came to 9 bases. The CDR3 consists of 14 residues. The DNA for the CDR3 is TGTGCCAGCAGTTACGCGGGGGGTAACACTGAAGCTTTCTTT. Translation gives CASSYAGGNTEAFF.

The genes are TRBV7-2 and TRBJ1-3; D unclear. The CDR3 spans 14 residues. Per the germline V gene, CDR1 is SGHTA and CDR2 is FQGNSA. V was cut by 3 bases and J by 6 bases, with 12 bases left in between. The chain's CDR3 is CASSLRNYENTIYF. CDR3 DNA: TGTGCCAGCAGCTTGAGGAACTACGAAAACACCATATATTTT. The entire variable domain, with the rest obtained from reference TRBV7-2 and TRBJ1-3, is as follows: GAGVSQSPSNKVTEKGKDVELRCDPISGHTALYWYRQSLGQGLEFLIYFQGNSAPDKSGLPSDRFSAERTGGSVSTLTIQRTQQEDSAVYLCASSLRNYENTIYFGEGSWLTVV.

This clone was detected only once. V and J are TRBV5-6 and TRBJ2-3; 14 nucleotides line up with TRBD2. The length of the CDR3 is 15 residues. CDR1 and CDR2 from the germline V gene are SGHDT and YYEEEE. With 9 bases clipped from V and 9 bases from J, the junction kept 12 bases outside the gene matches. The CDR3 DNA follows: TGTGCCACCGGATCGACTAGCGGGAGGGCCGAGACGCAGTATTTT. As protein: CATGSTSGRAETQYF.

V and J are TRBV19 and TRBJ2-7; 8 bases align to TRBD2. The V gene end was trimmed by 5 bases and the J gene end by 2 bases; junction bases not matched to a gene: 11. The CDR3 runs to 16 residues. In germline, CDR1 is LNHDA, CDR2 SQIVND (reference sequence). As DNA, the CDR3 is TGTGCCAGTAGTGTCGCGGATGGAGCGGGGGCCTACGAGCAGTACTTC. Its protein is CASSVADGAGAYEQYF.

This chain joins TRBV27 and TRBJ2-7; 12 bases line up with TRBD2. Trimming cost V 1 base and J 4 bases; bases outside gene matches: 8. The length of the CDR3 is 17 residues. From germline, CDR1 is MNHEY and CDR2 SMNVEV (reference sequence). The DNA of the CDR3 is TGTGCCAGCAGTTTATTGGCCGGGACTAGCGGGCATTACGAGCAGTACTTC. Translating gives CASSLLAGTSGHYEQYF.

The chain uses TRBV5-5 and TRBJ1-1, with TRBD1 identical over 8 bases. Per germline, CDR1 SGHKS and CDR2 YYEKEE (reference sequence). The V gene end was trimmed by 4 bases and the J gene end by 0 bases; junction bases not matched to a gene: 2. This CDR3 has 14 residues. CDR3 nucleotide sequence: TGTGCCAGCAGCGACAGGGGCCTGAACACTGAAGCTTTCTTT. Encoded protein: CASSDRGLNTEAFF.

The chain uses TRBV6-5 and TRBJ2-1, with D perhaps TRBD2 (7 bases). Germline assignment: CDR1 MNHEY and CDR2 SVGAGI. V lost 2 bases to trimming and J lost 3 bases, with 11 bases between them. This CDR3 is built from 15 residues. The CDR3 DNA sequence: TGTGCCAGCAGTTACGAGGGGGGGAACTACAATGAGCAGTTCTTC. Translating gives CASSYEGGNYNEQFF.